This is a list of T cell receptor beta chains from one sample in a study of blood T cell repertoires in COVID-19. Using immunoSEQ multiplex PCR, the repertoire was profiled, and TCRdb retains in-frame clones only, with some absent. The sample yields some 50,000 clones, approximately 82% seen once. Sequenced sample: peripheral blood. These receptor sequences come from a woman aged 80 or over with acute or convalescent COVID-19. CDR3s include the opening cysteine and the closing phenylalanine or tryptophan. A D gene is named only where the DNA matches it firmly.

CDR3 protein	D gene	J gene	V gene
CASSEVAAVNSPLHF	-	TRBJ1-6	TRBV6-1
CASSLAAGPNQPQHF	-	TRBJ1-5	TRBV7-2
CASSVLAGVYFEQFF	TRBD2	TRBJ2-1	TRBV19
CASSRGETQYF	-	TRBJ2-5	TRBV6-5
CASSIGAAPYEQYF	-	TRBJ2-7	TRBV19
CASSLGLASGANVLTF	TRBD2	TRBJ2-6	TRBV5-1
CASRGGTVTDTQYF	TRBD2	TRBJ2-3	TRBV2
CSASEASAGNQPQHF	-	TRBJ1-5	TRBV20-1
CASSLGRDGYTF	-	TRBJ1-2	TRBV11-2
CASQLRGAGGYNSPLHF	-	TRBJ1-6	TRBV19
CASKPAGDYGYTF	-	TRBJ1-2	TRBV5-4
CAWSVLHRNSPLHF	-	TRBJ1-6	TRBV30
CASSPRLEGTGELFF	-	TRBJ2-2	TRBV5-1
CASSKGSCRRGNTGELFF	-	TRBJ2-2	TRBV21-1
CAWSVAGGTEAFF	-	TRBJ1-1	TRBV30
CASSVGTSGNTGELFF	TRBD2	TRBJ2-2	TRBV9
CASSYSNSLNYGYTF	-	TRBJ1-2	TRBV6-5
CASSAGGPDYNEQFF	-	TRBJ2-1	TRBV7-7
CASSTPGGFLFDEQFF	TRBD2	TRBJ2-1	TRBV19
CASSLETGGGSPLHF	TRBD1	TRBJ1-6	TRBV7-8
CASSFTGKETQYF	-	TRBJ2-5	TRBV12-3/TRBV12-4
CASSYAVATNEKLFF	-	TRBJ1-4	TRBV5-5
CASSQDIGRVGEKLFF	-	TRBJ1-4	TRBV14
CASSENTGGNQPQHF	TRBD1	TRBJ1-5	TRBV2
CASSGAADQPQHF	-	TRBJ1-5	TRBV10-1
CATSRGGGNQPQHF	-	TRBJ1-5	TRBV15
CASSLGGDFDTQYF	-	TRBJ2-3	TRBV5-1
CASSQGGKSNQPQHF	-	TRBJ1-5	TRBV3-1/TRBV3-2
CATSSGGAFNEQFF	TRBD2	TRBJ2-1	TRBV24-1
CASSQQGDSYGYTF	-	TRBJ1-2	TRBV10-2
CASSSGVSAFF	-	TRBJ1-1	TRBV6-6
CASSPSGVYNEQFF	TRBD2	TRBJ2-1	TRBV18
CATSRATETQYF	-	TRBJ2-5	TRBV6-5
CASSEMQGNYGYTF	-	TRBJ1-2	TRBV19
CASSTSRTGQNTGELFF	TRBD1	TRBJ2-2	TRBV5-1
CSVEGFQGITTEAFF	-	TRBJ1-1	TRBV29-1
CSVGSGQLTEAFF	TRBD1	TRBJ1-1	TRBV29-1
CASRQQGDSYEQYF	TRBD1	TRBJ2-7	TRBV6-5
CASSHPGQGVNTEAFF	-	TRBJ1-1	TRBV4-2
CATPGEGGLGANVLTF	TRBD2	TRBJ2-6	TRBV6-6